This T cell receptor beta chain was identified in a study of CD8+ T cells in alopecia areata. The overall study: The drug, oral tofacitinib, was given to treated patients at 5 to 10 mg twice daily. Study-level points and caveats: While tofacitinib was given, many expanded lesional clones persisted in scalp and blood. Scalp specimens additionally yield sequences from normal skin's resident alphabeta T cells. Under tofacitinib, fewer expanded CD8+ clones appeared among the top 100 scalp clones.

A single count supports this clone. What it recognizes is unknown. Germline lookup yields CDR1 SGHVS and CDR2 FQNEAQ. The CDR3 consists of 13 residues. The ends lost 4 bases at V and 13 bases at J; junction bases unmatched: 11. The authors extracted RNA and reverse transcribed it into cDNA as the sequencing template. Sequencing used immunoSEQ multiplex PCR; TCRdb keeps in-frame clones, though not all of them. The repertoire holds 35,000 to 50,000 clones, with over 85% as singletons. The sample's treatment: oral pan-JAK inhibitor, 5-10 mg twice daily. The TCR originated in a human donor with alopecia areata. The source was CD8+ T cells sorted from blood, collected at week 24, from a patient treated with tofacitinib. The rearrangement joins TRBV7-8 to TRBJ2-3, with 7 bases that match TRBD1. CDR3 DNA sequence: TGTGCCAGCAGCTCCCTCATGACAGGGCATGAGTATTTT. Protein product: CASSSLMTGHEYF.